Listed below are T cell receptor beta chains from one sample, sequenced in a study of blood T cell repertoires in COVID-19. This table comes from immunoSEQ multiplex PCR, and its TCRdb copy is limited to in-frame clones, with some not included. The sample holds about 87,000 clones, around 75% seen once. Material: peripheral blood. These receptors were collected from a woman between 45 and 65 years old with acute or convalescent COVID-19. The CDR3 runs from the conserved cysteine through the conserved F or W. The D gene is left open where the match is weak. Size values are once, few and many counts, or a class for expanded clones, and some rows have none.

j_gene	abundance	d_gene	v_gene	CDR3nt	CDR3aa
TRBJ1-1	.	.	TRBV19	TGTGCCAGTAGCCCCCAGGTGTGGACTGAAGCTTTCTTT	CASSPQVWTEAFF
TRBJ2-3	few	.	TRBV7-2	TGTGCCAGCAGCTTACGTGCGGGGGCGAGAGATACGCAGTATTTT	CASSLRAGARDTQYF
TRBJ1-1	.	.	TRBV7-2	TGTGCCAGCAGTTCACCACAGGTTTCCGAAGCTTTCTTT	CASSSPQVSEAFF
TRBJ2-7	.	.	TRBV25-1	TGTGCCAGCAGTGAATCCGGGGGGCTCTACGAGCAGTACTTC	CASSESGGLYEQYF
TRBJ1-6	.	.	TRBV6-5	TGTGCCAGCAGCCAGATGAATAATTCACCCCTCCACTTT	CASSQMNNSPLHF
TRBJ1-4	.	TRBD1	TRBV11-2	TGTGCCAGCAGCTTAGAGGGATACCGGACAGGGGTTGCAACTAATGAAAAACTGTTTTTT	CASSLEGYRTGVATNEKLFF
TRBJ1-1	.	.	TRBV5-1	TGCGCCAGCAGCTTTACAGCGAACACTGAAGCTTTCTTT	CASSFTANTEAFF
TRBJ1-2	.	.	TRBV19	TGTGCCAGTAGTATAGGTAGAGGATTGGACTATGGCTACACCTTC	CASSIGRGLDYGYTF
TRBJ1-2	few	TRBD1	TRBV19	TGTGCCAGTAGTATACGGTTGGAGGGGGCGAATGGCTACACCTTC	CASSIRLEGANGYTF
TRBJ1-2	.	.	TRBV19	TGTGCCAGCGAACAGACCTATAACTATGGCTACACCTTC	CASEQTYNYGYTF
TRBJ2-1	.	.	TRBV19	TGTGCCAGTAGTCCCGGACGAGGGGGAATCTCCTACAATGAGCAGTTCTTC	CASSPGRGGISYNEQFF
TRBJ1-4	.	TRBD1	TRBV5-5	TGTGCCAGCAGCTGGGGACAGGGAGCCGAAAAACTGTTTTTT	CASSWGQGAEKLFF
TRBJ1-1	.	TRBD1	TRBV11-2	TGTGCCAGCAGCTTAGTACGGGGACAGGGGGAAGCTTTCTTT	CASSLVRGQGEAFF
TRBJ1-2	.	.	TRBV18	TGTGCCAGCTCACCTGCCTCGGTGGCTAACTATGGCTACACCTTC	CASSPASVANYGYTF
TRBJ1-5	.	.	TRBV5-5	TGTGCCAGCAGCTTCCCGGAGACCAATCAGCCCCAGCATTTT	CASSFPETNQPQHF
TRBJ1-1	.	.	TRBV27	TGTGCCAGCAATCCCGGGGGGCCGTATACTGAAGCTTTCTTT	CASNPGGPYTEAFF
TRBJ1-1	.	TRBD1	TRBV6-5	TGTGCCAGCAATAGGGACAGCCCGAACACTGAAGCTTTCTTT	CASNRDSPNTEAFF
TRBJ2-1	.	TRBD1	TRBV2	TGTGCCAGCAGTGAAGACAGGGGGGTTGAGCAGTTCTTC	CASSEDRGVEQFF
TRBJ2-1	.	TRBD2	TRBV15	TGTGCCACCAGCGGGGGACTAGCGGGGGGTTACAATGAGCAGTTCTTC	CATSGGLAGGYNEQFF
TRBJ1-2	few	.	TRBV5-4	TGTGCCTGTCAAACCGGGATTTCCTATGGCTACACCTTC	CACQTGISYGYTF
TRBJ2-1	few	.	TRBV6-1	TGTGCCAGCAGTGAAAGGCCCTCGGACATGGCCGCGTACAATGAGCAGTTCTTC	CASSERPSDMAAYNEQFF
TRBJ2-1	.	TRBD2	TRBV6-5	TGTGCCAGCAGTTACGAGGCGGGGGGTACTAGTGAGCAGTTCTTC	CASSYEAGGTSEQFF
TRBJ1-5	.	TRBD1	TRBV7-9	TGTGCCAGCAGCAACCGACAGGGGGCGAGGGATCAGCCCCAGCATTTT	CASSNRQGARDQPQHF
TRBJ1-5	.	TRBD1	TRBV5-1	TGCGCCAGCAGCCTGGGACAGGGGATCGGTCAGCCCCAGCATTTT	CASSLGQGIGQPQHF
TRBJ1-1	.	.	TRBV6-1	TGTGCCAGCAGTGACCTCGACGGGTACACTGAAGCTTTCTTT	CASSDLDGYTEAFF
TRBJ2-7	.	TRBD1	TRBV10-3	TGTGCCATCAGTTTCGACAGGGTGTACGAGCAGTACTTC	CAISFDRVYEQYF
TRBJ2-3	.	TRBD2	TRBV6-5	TGTGCCAGCGGGGAACTAGCGGATACGCAGTATTTT	CASGELADTQYF
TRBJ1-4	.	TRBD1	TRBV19	TGTGCCAGTACGCGGGACAGGTTTGCAACTAATGAAAAACTGTTTTTT	CASTRDRFATNEKLFF
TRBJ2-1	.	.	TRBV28	TGTGCCAGCAGGGATTCTAGCACATACAATGAGCAGTTCTTC	CASRDSSTYNEQFF
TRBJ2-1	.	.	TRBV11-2	TGTGCCAGCAGCTTAGAGCGGCTCTCCGAGCAGTTCTTC	CASSLERLSEQFF
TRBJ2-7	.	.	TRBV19	TGTGCCAGTAGTAAGGAGTACGAGCAGTACTTC	CASSKEYEQYF
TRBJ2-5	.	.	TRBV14	TGTGCCAGCAGCCGCGGGACCTCTCCCGGGGAGACCCAGTACTTC	CASSRGTSPGETQYF
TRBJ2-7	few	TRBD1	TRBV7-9	TGTGCCAGCAGCCGCACAGGGGGCAACGAGCAGTACTTC	CASSRTGGNEQYF
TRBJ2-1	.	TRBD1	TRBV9	TGTGCCAGCAGCGTACGACAGGGGTCAGACAATGAGCAGTTCTTC	CASSVRQGSDNEQFF
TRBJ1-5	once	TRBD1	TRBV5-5	TGTGCCAGCAGCTGGGGACAGGGGATACAGCCCCAGCATTTT	CASSWGQGIQPQHF
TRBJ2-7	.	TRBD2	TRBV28	TGTGCCAGCACCTTTAGCGGGAGGCCTTTGGAGCAGTACTTC	CASTFSGRPLEQYF
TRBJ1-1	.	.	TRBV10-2	TGCGCCAGCACATATACAACGAACACTGAAGCTTTCTTT	CASTYTTNTEAFF
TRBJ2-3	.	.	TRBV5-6	TGTGCCAGCAGCCCAGCATCTGATGGCGGGGGCCTCTCAGATACGCAGTATTTT	CASSPASDGGGLSDTQYF
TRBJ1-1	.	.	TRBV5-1	TGCGCCAGCAGCTTTTCACTCGGAGTGAGTGAAGCTTTCTTT	CASSFSLGVSEAFF
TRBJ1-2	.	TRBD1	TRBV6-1	TGTGCCAGCAGTGAAGAGGGACAGAGTTCGTATGGCTACACCTTC	CASSEEGQSSYGYTF
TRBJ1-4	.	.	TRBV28	TGTGCCAGCACGGACAGTTCAAATGAAAAACTGTTTTTT	CASTDSSNEKLFF
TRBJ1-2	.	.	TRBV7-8	TGTGCCAGCAGCCCTATGGCAGACTTTAAGGATGGCTACACCTTC	CASSPMADFKDGYTF
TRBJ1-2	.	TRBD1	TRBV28	TGTGCCAGCAGCCCCCGAATGGGACAGGGGATCGGTGGCTACACCTTC	CASSPRMGQGIGGYTF
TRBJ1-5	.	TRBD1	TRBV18	TGTGCCAGCTCATTAGGACAGGGTAATCAGCCCCAGCATTTT	CASSLGQGNQPQHF
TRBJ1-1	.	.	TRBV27	TGTGCCAGCAGCTCAGTGGGGGAGGGAGCTTTCTTT	CASSSVGEGAFF
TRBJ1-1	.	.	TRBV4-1	TGCGCCAGCAGCCAAGAAAGACAGCTAGCTTTCTTT	CASSQERQLAFF
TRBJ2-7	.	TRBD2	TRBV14	TGTGCCAGCAGCCAAGATCGGGGGGGGCCGAAGCGGGACTTC	CASSQDRGGPKRDF
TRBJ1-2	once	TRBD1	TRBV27	TGTGCCAGCAGTTTGGGGACAGGGGGAGGTCTAGGCTACACCTTC	CASSLGTGGGLGYTF
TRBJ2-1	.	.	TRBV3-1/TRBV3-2	TGTGCCAGCAGCCAAACAGGGAATGAGCAGTTCTTC	CASSQTGNEQFF
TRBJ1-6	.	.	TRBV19	TGTGCCAGTACCCAATCGGGGGCCTATAATTCACCCCTCCACTTT	CASTQSGAYNSPLHF
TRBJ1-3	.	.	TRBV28	TGTGCCAGCAGTTCCAGGGCTACTGGAAACACCATATATTTT	CASSSRATGNTIYF
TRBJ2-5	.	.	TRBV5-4	TGTGCCAGCAGCCCCCAGGAGAACAGGGTAGAGACCCAGTACTTC	CASSPQENRVETQYF
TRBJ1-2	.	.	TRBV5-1	TGCGCCAGCAGGATAGATAACTATGGCTACACCTTC	CASRIDNYGYTF
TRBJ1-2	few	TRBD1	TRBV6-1	TGTGCCAGCAGTGAAACGGACAGGGCTGGAGGCTACACCTTC	CASSETDRAGGYTF
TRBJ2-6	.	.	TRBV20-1	TGCAGGGCGGCTGGGGCCAACGTCCTGACTTTC	CRAAGANVLTF
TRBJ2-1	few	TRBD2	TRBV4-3	TGCGCCAGCAGCCAAGAATGGATCGGGGGGGCGAGGATTGAGCAGTTCTTC	CASSQEWIGGARIEQFF
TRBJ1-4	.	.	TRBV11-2	TGTGCCAGCAGCTTCAGGGGAACTAATGAAAAACTGTTTTTT	CASSFRGTNEKLFF
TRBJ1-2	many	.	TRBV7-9	TGTGCCAGCAGCTTTACCGGAGGGGCTAACTATGGCTACACCTTC	CASSFTGGANYGYTF